This TCR beta chain comes out of a study of T-cell memory formation after mild COVID-19. Concerning this clonotype itself: No antigen is known for it.

Trimming cost V 0 bases and J 4 bases, with 13 bases left between them. CDR3 length equals 16 residues. CDR1 and CDR2 from the germline V gene are KGHDR and SFDVKD. Notes on the study in general: Contracting CD4+ clones lay largely in CM and EM, with CD8+ ones residing in EMRA.

TCRdb re-called the 5' RACE reads through MiXCR, storing one row per CDR3 protein. Among approximately 410,000 distinct CDR3 sequences listed, under 25% were seen once. What was sequenced was PBMCs or a T cell subset sorted from them (not recorded which). V is TRBV24-1 and J is TRBJ2-3; possible D gene TRBD1, 6 bases. The receptor was isolated from an adult woman who had mild COVID-19 (a few samples of this study predate the infection). Cell type and time point are not known. The CDR3 coding sequence is TGTGCCACCAGTGATTTGCAAACAGGGAAGGCAGATACGCAGTATTTT. Protein: CATSDLQTGKADTQYF.